This T cell receptor (beta chain) stems from a study of intratumoral heterogeneity in liver cancer. About the research overall: With a median age of around 63 years, most patients were men. General study points: Overall T cell clonality did not differ significantly between tumor regions in either sequenced patient. The authors noted under-sampled tumor-infiltrating lymphocyte representation as a limitation. Significantly more unique clonal expansions occurred in tumor region a than b.

Comments on this clone: Its antigen is still unknown.

Profiling relied on immunoSEQ multiplex PCR, and the TCRdb table lists in-frame clones only, not all of them. The table includes roughly 2,700 clones, over 55% detected once. Multiple geographically separated regions of the hepatocellular carcinoma nodule were sampled separately. Germline values: CDR1 LNHDA, CDR2 SQIVND (reference sequence). Trimming removed 10 bases at V and 2 bases at J, with 9 bases between. The CDR3 consists of 11 residues. V gene TRBV19 combines with J gene TRBJ2-7, with D hard to call. This receptor was identified in a woman between 70 and 85 years old with hepatocellular carcinoma. The sequencing here drew on tumor tissue, taken before any cancer treatment. CDR3 residues: CATQFAYEQYF. The CDR3 DNA sequence: TGTGCCACCCAGTTCGCCTACGAGCAGTACTTC.